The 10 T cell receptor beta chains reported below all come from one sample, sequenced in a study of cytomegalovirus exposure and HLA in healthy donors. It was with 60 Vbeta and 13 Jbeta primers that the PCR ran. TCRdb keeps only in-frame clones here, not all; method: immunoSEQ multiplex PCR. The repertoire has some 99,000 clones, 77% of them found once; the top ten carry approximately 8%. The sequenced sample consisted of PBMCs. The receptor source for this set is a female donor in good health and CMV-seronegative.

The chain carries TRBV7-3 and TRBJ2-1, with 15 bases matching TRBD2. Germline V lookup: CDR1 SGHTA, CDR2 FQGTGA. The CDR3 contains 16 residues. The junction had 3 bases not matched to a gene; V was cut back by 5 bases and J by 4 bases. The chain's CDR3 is CASSRTSGGAYNEQFF. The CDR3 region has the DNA TGTGCCAGCAGCCGGACTAGCGGGGGGGCGTACAATGAGCAGTTCTTC. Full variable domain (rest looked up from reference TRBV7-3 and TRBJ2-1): GAGVSQTPSNKVTEKGKYVELRCDPISGHTALYWYRQSLGQGPEFLIYFQGTGAADDSGLPNDRFFAVRPEGSVSTLKIQRTERGDSAVYLCASSRTSGGAYNEQFFGPGTRLTVL.

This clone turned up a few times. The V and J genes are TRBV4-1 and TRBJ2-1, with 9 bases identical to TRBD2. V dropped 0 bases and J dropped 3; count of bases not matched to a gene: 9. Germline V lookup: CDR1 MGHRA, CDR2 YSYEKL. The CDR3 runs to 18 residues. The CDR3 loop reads CASSQDFRAGGLYNEQFF. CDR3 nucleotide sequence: TGCGCCAGCAGCCAAGATTTTAGGGCGGGAGGGCTCTACAATGAGCAGTTCTTC.

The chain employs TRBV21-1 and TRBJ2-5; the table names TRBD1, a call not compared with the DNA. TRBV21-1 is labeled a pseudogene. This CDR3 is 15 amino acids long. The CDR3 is CASSPGTGGLETQYF. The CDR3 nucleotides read TGTGCCAGCAGCCCCGGGACAGGGGGCTTGGAGACCCAGTACTTC.

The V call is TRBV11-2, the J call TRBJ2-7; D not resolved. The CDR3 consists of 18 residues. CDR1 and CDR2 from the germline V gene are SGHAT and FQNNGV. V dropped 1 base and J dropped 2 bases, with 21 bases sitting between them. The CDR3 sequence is CASSLVQNSRSSPYEQYF. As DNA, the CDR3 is TGTGCCAGCAGCTTAGTACAGAACTCCCGTTCCAGCCCCTACGAGCAGTACTTC.

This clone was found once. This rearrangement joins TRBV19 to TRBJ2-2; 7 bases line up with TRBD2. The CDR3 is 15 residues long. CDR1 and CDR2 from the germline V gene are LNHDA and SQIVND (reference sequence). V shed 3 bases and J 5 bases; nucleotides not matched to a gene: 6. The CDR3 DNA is TGTGCCAGTAGTATTGGGCGGGAGAGGACCGGGGAGCTGTTTTTT. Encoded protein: CASSIGRERTGELFF.

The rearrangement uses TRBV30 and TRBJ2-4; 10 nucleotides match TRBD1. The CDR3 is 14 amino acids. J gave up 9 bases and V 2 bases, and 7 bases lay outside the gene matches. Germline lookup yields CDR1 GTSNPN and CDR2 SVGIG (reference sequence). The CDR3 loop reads CAWSSGTGVSIQYF. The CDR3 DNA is TGTGCCTGGAGTTCCGGGACAGGGGTGAGCATTCAGTACTTC.

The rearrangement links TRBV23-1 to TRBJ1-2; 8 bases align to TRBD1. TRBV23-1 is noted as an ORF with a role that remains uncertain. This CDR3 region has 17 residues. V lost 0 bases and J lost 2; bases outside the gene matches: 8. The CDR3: CASSQSVLDRGNYGYTF. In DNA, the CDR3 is TGCGCCAGCAGTCAATCCGTCCTCGACAGGGGCAACTATGGCTACACCTTC.

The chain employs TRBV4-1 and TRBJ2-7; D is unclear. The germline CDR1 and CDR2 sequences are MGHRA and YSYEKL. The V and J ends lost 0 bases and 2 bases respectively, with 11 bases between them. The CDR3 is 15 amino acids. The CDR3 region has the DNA TGCGCCAGCAGCCAAGAAGGTTACCAGGCCTACGAGCAGTACTTC. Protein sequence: CASSQEGYQAYEQYF.

Here the CDR3 DNA reads TGTGCCAGCAGCCAAGGGGGCATGGGAAAGAGCTATGGCTACACCTTC. This translates into CASSQGGMGKSYGYTF. The V call is TRBV14, the J call TRBJ1-2; a possible D gene is TRBD1 (5 bases). The V end lost 1 base, the J end lost 4 bases, and 16 bases lay between the germline ends. This CDR3 is 16 amino acids long. Germline-derived CDR1 and CDR2 are SGHDN and FVKESK. Variable domain in full (rest from reference TRBV14 and TRBJ1-2): EAGVTQFPSHSVIEKGQTVTLRCDPISGHDNLYWYRRVMGKEIKFLLHFVKESKQDESGMPNNRFLAERTGGTYSTLKVQPAELEDSGVYFCASSQGGMGKSYGYTFGSGTRLTVV.

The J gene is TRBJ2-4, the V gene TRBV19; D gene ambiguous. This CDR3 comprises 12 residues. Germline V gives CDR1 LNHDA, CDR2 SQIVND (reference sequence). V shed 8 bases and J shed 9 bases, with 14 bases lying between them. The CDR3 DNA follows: TGTGCCAGTCGGTACGACAACGCCATTCAGTACTTC. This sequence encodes CASRYDNAIQYF.